Below, 14 T cell receptor beta chains from the same sample are listed, as sequenced in a study of memory CD4+ T cells and cytomegalovirus serostatus (dated by TCRdb to between 2017 and 2020). Single viable CD3+CD4+CD8-CD45RO+ cells were sorted as memory CD4+ T cells on a FACSAria II. The library was made by the immunoSEQ multiplex PCR assay. TCRdb stores this immuneACCESS table with in-frame sequences only. Part of the clones is absent; in the studies checked, under half of the shortfall reflects unresolved V genes, and no reason is known for the rest. Present in this sample are some 26,000 clones, around 76% of which were seen just once. The top ten constitute 0.85% to 1.2% of the sample. Material: memory CD4+ T cells from blood. The receptors originated from an adult in good health and CMV-seronegative.

This clone was detected only a few times. V and J are TRBV11-2 and TRBJ1-2; TRBD1 is a possible D gene (5 bases). Germline-derived CDR1 and CDR2 are SGHAT and FQNNGV. V lost 2 bases to trimming and J lost 6 bases, with 13 bases between them. The CDR3 is 14 residues long. CDR3 in DNA: TGTGCCAGCAGCTTATCTCTCAGGGTTGATGGCTACACCTTC. Protein product: CASSLSLRVDGYTF.

The sample holds a few counts of this clone. The chain couples TRBV21-1 to TRBJ1-3. TRBV21-1 represents a pseudogene. This CDR3 comprises 15 residues. CDR3 in amino acids: CASSPPPRPGNTIYF. The CDR3 DNA sequence: TGTGCCAGCAGTCCCCCGCCCCGGCCTGGAAACACCATATATTTT.

The rearrangement links TRBV4-3 to TRBJ2-3; weak D call: TRBD2 (5 bases). CDR1 is LGHNA, CDR2 YSLEER, per germline. The CDR3 covers 15 residues. Between the trimmed V and J ends, which lost 0 bases and 9 bases, there was a span of 16 bases. The CDR3 DNA follows: TGCGCCAGCAGCCAAGATCTAGTAGGGAGACGGACGCAGTATTTT. As protein: CASSQDLVGRRTQYF.

The V call is TRBV7-6, the J call TRBJ2-2; TRBD2 agrees at 12 bases. The V segment lost 4 bases and the J segment 4 bases; nucleotides outside the gene matches: 4. CDR1 and CDR2 (germline): SGHVS, FNYEAQ. The CDR3 has 16 amino acids. This CDR3 is CASSSSSGGATGELFF. The CDR3 DNA is TGTGCCAGCAGCTCATCTAGCGGGGGGGCCACCGGGGAGCTGTTTTTT.

This clone occurred once. The gene calls are TRBV10-1 and TRBJ2-3, with TRBD2 matching over 7 bases. Germline lookup yields CDR1 WNHNN and CDR2 SYGVQD (reference sequence). J lost 2 bases, V lost 8 bases, and 1 base had no gene match. The CDR3 is 12 residues long. This chain's CDR3 is CASRGVTDTQYF. CDR3 sequence (DNA): TGCGCCAGCCGGGGGGTCACAGATACGCAGTATTTT.

The chain links TRBV5-1 to TRBJ1-1, with D uncertain. This CDR3 comprises 18 residues. With 1 base removed from V and 0 bases from J, the gap between germline ends came to 19 bases. Germline V CDR1 and CDR2: SGHRS, YFSETQ. The CDR3 DNA reads as TGCGCCAGCAGCTTGTCTGCACAGAAACAAAAAATGAACACTGAAGCTTTCTTT. Translation gives CASSLSAQKQKMNTEAFF.

CDR3 in amino acids: CASSLMGEQYF. The CDR3 DNA reads as TGTGCCAGCAGCTTAATGGGCGAGCAGTACTTC. The rearrangement uses TRBV5-6 and TRBJ2-7; no firm D call. V dropped 2 bases and J dropped 6 bases, with 6 bases sitting between them. The CDR3 contains 11 residues. Germline V gene lookup returns CDR1 SGHDT and CDR2 YYEEEE.

The CDR3 sequence: CASSLGGTVQETQYF. The CDR3, as DNA: TGTGCCAGCAGTTTGGGCGGGACAGTGCAAGAGACCCAGTACTTC. The gene calls are TRBV28 and TRBJ2-5, with D tentatively TRBD1 (7 bases). Trimming left V 3 bases short and J 2 bases short, with 13 bases between. Germline CDR1 MDHEN, CDR2 SYDVKM. This CDR3 region has 15 residues.

This chain links TRBV5-1 with TRBJ2-7; maybe TRBD1 (6 bases). The CDR3 has 16 amino acids. Germline V gene lookup returns CDR1 SGHRS and CDR2 YFSETQ. The V end lost 0 bases, the J end lost 0 bases, and 13 bases lay between the germline ends. This chain's CDR3 is CASSLDGGVSSYEQYF. As DNA, the CDR3 is TGCGCCAGCAGCTTGGATGGGGGCGTCAGCTCCTACGAGCAGTACTTC.

The chain links TRBV11-2 to TRBJ1-2; D is ambiguous. V shed 2 bases and J shed 1 base, with 20 bases lying between them. The germline V gene encodes CDR1 SGHAT and CDR2 FQNNGV. The CDR3 is made up of 18 amino acids. In DNA, the CDR3 is TGTGCCAGCAGCTTAATCCCTGCCCGGGAGCGCAATAACTATGGCTACACCTTC. Its protein product is CASSLIPARERNNYGYTF. The whole variable domain, filled in from reference TRBV11-2 and TRBJ1-2, reads EAGVAQSPRYKIIEKRQSVAFWCNPISGHATLYWYQQILGQGPKLLIQFQNNGVVDDSQLPKDRFSAERLKGVDSTLKIQPAKLEDSAVYLCASSLIPARERNNYGYTFGSGTRLTVV.

This clone is a singleton in its sample. This chain links TRBV5-8 with TRBJ1-2, with TRBD1 matching over 7 bases. This CDR3 is built from 15 residues. The germline CDR1 and CDR2 sequences are SGHTS and YDEGEE. Germline trimming cut 4 bases from V and 4 bases from J; bases unmatched to any gene: 10. The CDR3 spells CASSHWTGFSYGYTF. CDR3 in DNA: TGTGCCAGCAGCCACTGGACAGGTTTCAGCTATGGCTACACCTTC.

V gene TRBV30 combines with J gene TRBJ2-7; D unresolved. This CDR3 has 11 amino acids. V gave up 0 bases and J gave up 2 bases, with 2 bases separating them. Germline CDR1 and CDR2: GTSNPN and SVGIG (reference sequence). The CDR3 region has the DNA TGTGCCTGGAGTGTAACCTACGAGCAGTACTTC. The encoded protein is CAWSVTYEQYF.

The chain carries TRBV14 and TRBJ2-5; D is ambiguous. The V and J ends lost 1 base and 4 bases respectively, with 7 bases between them. The germline gives CDR1 SGHDN, CDR2 FVKESK. The CDR3 is made up of 13 amino acids. The CDR3 sequence is CASSQGPGETQYF. The CDR3 DNA reads TGTGCCAGCAGCCAAGGTCCAGGAGAGACCCAGTACTTC.

The J gene is TRBJ2-7, the V gene TRBV19; possible D gene TRBD1, 6 bases. Germline V gives CDR1 LNHDA, CDR2 SQIVND (reference sequence). The V gene lost 6 bases and the J gene lost 3 bases, with 12 bases spanning the gap. CDR3 length: 13 residues. CDR3 sequence (DNA): TGTGCCAGTAGCAGACAGGAGAACTACGAGCAGTACTTC. This encodes CASSRQENYEQYF.